Listed below are T cell receptor beta chains from one sample, sequenced in a study of CD8+CD57+ T cells in acquired aplastic anemia. TCRdb independently ran MiXCR on the reads; one entry per CDR3 protein. Here the sample spans some 150,000 distinct CDR3 sequences, roughly 40% being singletons. Sequencing input: sorted CD4+, CD8+, or CD8+CD57+ T cells (not recorded which) from PBMCs. These receptor sequences come from a human donor in good health, serving as a control. The CDR3 runs from the conserved cysteine through the conserved F or W.

v_gene: TRBV7-8
CDR3aa: CASSLTGGYTF

v_gene: TRBV20-1
CDR3aa: CSALNPTDTQYF

v_gene: TRBV29-1
CDR3aa: CSVEGDRTYGEQYF

v_gene: TRBV19
CDR3aa: CASSTGTVFVNEQFF

v_gene: TRBV20-1
CDR3aa: CSASHPSGTASGNTIYF

v_gene: TRBV14
CDR3aa: CASSRYPLSSYEQYF

v_gene: TRBV12-3/TRBV12-4
CDR3aa: CASSLKSGIEKLFF

v_gene: TRBV11-3
CDR3aa: CASSSSGGLTGELFF

v_gene: TRBV10-1
CDR3aa: CASSDSSGSYEQYF

v_gene: TRBV19
CDR3aa: CASSPRKGAGETQYF

v_gene: TRBV5-1
CDR3aa: CASSQLAGFWNEQFF

v_gene: TRBV11-3
CDR3aa: CASSLVGQGNEKLFF

v_gene: TRBV12-3/TRBV12-4
CDR3aa: CASRPTGVSGANVLTF

v_gene: TRBV6-1
CDR3aa: CASSLDRVPYGYTF

v_gene: TRBV20-1
CDR3aa: CSAPLGLVKPDTQYF

v_gene: TRBV6-1
CDR3aa: CASSEWIRGGNQPQHF

v_gene: TRBV3-1
CDR3aa: CASSPTGISNTEAFF

v_gene: TRBV5-1
CDR3aa: CASSLIPNQPQHF

v_gene: TRBV5-1
CDR3aa: CASSQGDREVNTEAFF

v_gene: TRBV19
CDR3aa: CASSIMPGHYTDQPQHF

v_gene: TRBV30
CDR3aa: CAWSRQGGQPQHF

v_gene: TRBV6-1
CDR3aa: CASKLEGQGVSPLHF

v_gene: TRBV14
CDR3aa: CASSPLRLAGDNEQFF

v_gene: TRBV18
CDR3aa: CASSRTSGRASGELFF

v_gene: TRBV19
CDR3aa: CASSGSYSNQPQHF

v_gene: TRBV25-1
CDR3aa: CASSTAHRGRVNTEAFF

v_gene: TRBV5-1
CDR3aa: CASSPGQRDNEQFF

v_gene: TRBV29-1
CDR3aa: CSVDFGTAQYF

v_gene: TRBV4-1
CDR3aa: CASSQPDTDTQYF

v_gene: TRBV7-9
CDR3aa: CASRDKGTTYEQYF

v_gene: TRBV29-1
CDR3aa: CSVASRGLSTDTQYF

v_gene: TRBV5-1
CDR3aa: CASSLDTGTSYEQYF

v_gene: TRBV19
CDR3aa: CASSPSPPGPYGELFF

v_gene: TRBV20-1
CDR3aa: CSGATGTDARGYTF

v_gene: TRBV29-1
CDR3aa: CSVGTGSYEQYF

v_gene: TRBV28
CDR3aa: CASRSNQPQHF

v_gene: TRBV3-1
CDR3aa: CASNWALNSPLHF

v_gene: TRBV7-2
CDR3aa: CASSFDGRGYEQYF

v_gene: TRBV20-1
CDR3aa: CSARGAGGQTQYF

v_gene: TRBV10-1
CDR3aa: CASTVGGDQPQHF

v_gene: TRBV19
CDR3aa: CASSPPYTDTQYF

v_gene: TRBV27
CDR3aa: CASRPGTSGGTQYF

v_gene: TRBV14
CDR3aa: CASSHALAGVSEQFF

v_gene: TRBV18
CDR3aa: CASSPPGRLAGAVRSYNEQFF

v_gene: TRBV9
CDR3aa: CASSAPPWLVGYTF

v_gene: TRBV2
CDR3aa: CASSVGRVKSSEQYF

v_gene: TRBV20-1
CDR3aa: CSAPTGASEQYF

v_gene: TRBV6-1
CDR3aa: CASSRDHRAYNSPLHF

v_gene: TRBV20-1
CDR3aa: CSARDFTSGSYNEQFF

v_gene: TRBV15
CDR3aa: CATSARDRPTNEKLFF

v_gene: TRBV15
CDR3aa: CATSRGLTRSYNEQFF

v_gene: TRBV6-1
CDR3aa: CASSEAGIRSPLHF

v_gene: TRBV7-7
CDR3aa: CASSLESAGTGELFF

v_gene: TRBV20-1
CDR3aa: CSARENEQFF

v_gene: TRBV20-1
CDR3aa: CSAKGGVTEAFF